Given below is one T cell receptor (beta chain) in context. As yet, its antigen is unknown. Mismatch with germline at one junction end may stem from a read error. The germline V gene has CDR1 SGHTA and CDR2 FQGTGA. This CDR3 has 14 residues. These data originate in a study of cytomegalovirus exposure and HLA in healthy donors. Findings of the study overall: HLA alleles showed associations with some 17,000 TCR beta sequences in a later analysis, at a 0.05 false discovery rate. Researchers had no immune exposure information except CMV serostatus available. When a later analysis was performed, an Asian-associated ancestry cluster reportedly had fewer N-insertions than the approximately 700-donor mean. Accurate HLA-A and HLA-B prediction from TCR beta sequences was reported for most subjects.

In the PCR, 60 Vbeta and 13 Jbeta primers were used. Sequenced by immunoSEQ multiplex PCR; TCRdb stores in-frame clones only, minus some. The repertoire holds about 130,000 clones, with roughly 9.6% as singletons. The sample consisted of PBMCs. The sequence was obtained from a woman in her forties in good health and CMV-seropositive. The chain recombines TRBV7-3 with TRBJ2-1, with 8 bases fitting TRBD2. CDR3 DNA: TGTGCCAGCAGCGTAACTAGCGGATACAATGAGCAGTTCTTC. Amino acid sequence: CASSVTSGYNEQFF.